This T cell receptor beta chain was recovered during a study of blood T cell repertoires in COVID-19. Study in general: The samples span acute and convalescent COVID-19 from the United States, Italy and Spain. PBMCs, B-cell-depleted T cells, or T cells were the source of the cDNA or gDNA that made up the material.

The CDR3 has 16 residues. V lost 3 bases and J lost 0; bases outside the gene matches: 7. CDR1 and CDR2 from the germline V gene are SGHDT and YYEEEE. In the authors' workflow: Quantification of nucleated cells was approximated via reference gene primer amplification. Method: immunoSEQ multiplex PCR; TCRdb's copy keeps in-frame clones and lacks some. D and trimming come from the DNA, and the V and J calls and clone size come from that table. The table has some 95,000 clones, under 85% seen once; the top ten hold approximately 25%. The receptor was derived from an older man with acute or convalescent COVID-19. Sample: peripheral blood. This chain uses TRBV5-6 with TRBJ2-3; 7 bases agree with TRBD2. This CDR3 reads CASSWGGGPSTDTQYF. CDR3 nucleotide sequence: TGTGCCAGCAGCTGGGGGGGAGGGCCGAGCACAGATACGCAGTATTTT.